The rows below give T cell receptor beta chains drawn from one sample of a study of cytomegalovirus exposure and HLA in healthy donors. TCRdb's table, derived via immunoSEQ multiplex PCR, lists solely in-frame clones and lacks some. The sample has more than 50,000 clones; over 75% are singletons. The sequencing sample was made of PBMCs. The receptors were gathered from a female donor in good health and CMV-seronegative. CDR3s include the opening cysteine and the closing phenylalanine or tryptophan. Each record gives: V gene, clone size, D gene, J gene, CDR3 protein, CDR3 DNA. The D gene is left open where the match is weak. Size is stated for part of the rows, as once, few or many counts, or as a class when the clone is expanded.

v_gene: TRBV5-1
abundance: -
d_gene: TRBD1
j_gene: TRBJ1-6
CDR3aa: CASSSGQENSPLHF
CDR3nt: TGCGCCAGCAGCTCCGGACAGGAGAATTCACCCCTCCACTTT

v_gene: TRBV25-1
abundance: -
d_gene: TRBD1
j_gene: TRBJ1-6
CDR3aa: CASTSQGQGGASPLHF
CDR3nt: TGTGCCAGCACATCACAAGGACAGGGGGGCGCTTCACCCCTCCACTTT

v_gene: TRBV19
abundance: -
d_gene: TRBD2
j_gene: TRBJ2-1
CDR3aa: CASRGARGLGYDEQFF
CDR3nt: TGTGCCAGTAGGGGGGCTAGGGGACTAGGATATGATGAGCAGTTCTTC

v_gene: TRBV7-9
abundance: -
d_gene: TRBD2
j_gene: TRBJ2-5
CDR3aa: CASSFGGDSRETQYF
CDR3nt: TGTGCCAGCAGCTTTGGGGGGGACTCGAGGGAGACCCAGTACTTC

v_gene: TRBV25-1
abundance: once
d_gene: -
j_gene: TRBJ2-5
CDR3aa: CASSEWGLGVQETQYF
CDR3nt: TGTGCCAGCAGTGAGTGGGGACTGGGCGTCCAAGAGACCCAGTACTTC

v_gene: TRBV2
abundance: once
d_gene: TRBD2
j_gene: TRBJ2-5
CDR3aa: CASSKAGGGETQYF
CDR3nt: TGTGCCAGCAGTAAAGCGGGAGGCGGCGAGACCCAGTACTTC

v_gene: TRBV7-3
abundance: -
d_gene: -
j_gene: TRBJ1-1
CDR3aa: CASSLTEYTEAFF
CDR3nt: TGTGCCAGCAGCTTAACTGAGTATACTGAAGCTTTCTTT

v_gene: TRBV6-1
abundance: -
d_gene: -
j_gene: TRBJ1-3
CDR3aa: CASSDRAGTGNTIYF
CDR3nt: TGTGCCAGCAGTGATAGGGCAGGGACTGGAAACACCATATATTTT

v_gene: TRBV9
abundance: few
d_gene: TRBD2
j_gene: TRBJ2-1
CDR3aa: CASSVAWGSGGGRDEQFF
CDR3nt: TGTGCCAGCAGCGTAGCGTGGGGGAGCGGGGGGGGCAGGGATGAGCAGTTCTTC

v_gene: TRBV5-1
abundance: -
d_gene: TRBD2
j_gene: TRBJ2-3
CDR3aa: CASSLAMTSGSDTQYF
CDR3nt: TGCGCCAGCAGCTTGGCGATGACTAGCGGGTCAGATACGCAGTATTTT

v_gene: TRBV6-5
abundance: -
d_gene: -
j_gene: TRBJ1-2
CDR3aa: CASSYTVTADGYTF
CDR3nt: TGTGCCAGCAGTTACACGGTTACAGCGGATGGCTACACCTTC

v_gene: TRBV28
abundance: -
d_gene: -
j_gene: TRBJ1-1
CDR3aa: CASSPPHRANTEAFF
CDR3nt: TGTGCCAGCAGTCCCCCTCACAGGGCGAACACTGAAGCTTTCTTT

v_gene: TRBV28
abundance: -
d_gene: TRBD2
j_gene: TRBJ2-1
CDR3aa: CASSSTGLAKGNEQFF
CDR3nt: TGTGCCAGCAGTTCAACGGGACTAGCAAAAGGGAATGAGCAGTTCTTC

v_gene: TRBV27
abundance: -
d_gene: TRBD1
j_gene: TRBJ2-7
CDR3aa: CASSNSGGEQYF
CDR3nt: TGTGCCAGCAGTAATTCAGGGGGAGAGCAGTACTTC

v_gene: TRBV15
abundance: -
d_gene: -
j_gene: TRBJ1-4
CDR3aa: CATSRVGGLNEKLFF
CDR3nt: TGTGCCACCAGCAGAGTAGGGGGTCTTAATGAAAAACTGTTTTTT

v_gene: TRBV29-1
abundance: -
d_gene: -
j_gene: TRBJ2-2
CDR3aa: CSVAGTTDTGELFF
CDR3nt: TGCAGCGTCGCCGGGACAACCGACACCGGGGAGCTGTTTTTT

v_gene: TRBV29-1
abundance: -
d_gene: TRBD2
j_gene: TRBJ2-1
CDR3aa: CSVGEVASGYNEQFF
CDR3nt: TGCAGCGTTGGTGAGGTGGCTAGCGGGTACAATGAGCAGTTCTTC

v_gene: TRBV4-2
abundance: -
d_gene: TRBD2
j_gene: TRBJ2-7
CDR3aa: CASSQGPSGGSYEQYF
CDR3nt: TGTGCCAGCAGCCAAGGTCCTAGCGGGGGCTCCTACGAGCAGTACTTC

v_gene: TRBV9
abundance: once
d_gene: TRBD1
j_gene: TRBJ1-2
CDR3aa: CASSVGTGYGYTF
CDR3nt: TGTGCCAGCAGCGTGGGGACAGGCTATGGCTACACCTTC

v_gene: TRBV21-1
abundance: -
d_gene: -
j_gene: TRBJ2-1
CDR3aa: CASSWQGYNEQFF
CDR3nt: TGTGCCAGCAGTTGGCAGGGTTACAATGAGCAGTTCTTC

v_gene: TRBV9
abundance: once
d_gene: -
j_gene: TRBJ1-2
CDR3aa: CASSVDPQGYGYTF
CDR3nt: TGTGCCAGCAGCGTAGACCCCCAGGGCTATGGCTACACCTTC

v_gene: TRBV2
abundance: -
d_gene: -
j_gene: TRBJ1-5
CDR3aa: CASSETGWYQPQHF
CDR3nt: TGTGCCAGCAGTGAAACAGGGTGGTATCAGCCCCAGCATTTT

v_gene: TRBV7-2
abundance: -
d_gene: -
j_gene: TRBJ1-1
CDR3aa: CASSLGRAVGDVNTEAFF
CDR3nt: TGTGCCAGCAGCTTGGGCAGGGCGGTTGGGGATGTTAACACTGAAGCTTTCTTT

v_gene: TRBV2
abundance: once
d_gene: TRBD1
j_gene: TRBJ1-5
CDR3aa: CASRGTGVSNQPQHF
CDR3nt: TGTGCCAGCAGAGGGACAGGAGTTAGCAATCAGCCCCAGCATTTT

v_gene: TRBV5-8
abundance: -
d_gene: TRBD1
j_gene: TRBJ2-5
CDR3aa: CASSGEQGAETQYF
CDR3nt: TGTGCCAGCAGTGGGGAACAGGGGGCCGAGACCCAGTACTTC

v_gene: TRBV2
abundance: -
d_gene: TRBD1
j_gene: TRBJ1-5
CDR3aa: CASSLTGVNQPQHF
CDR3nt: TGTGCCAGCAGTCTTACAGGGGTTAATCAGCCCCAGCATTTT

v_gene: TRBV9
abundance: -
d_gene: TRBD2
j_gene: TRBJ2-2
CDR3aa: CASSGDLAGGTGELFF
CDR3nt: TGTGCCAGCAGCGGTGATTTAGCGGGAGGGACCGGGGAGCTGTTTTTT

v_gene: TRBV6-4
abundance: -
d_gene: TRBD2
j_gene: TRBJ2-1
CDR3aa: CASSERGDEQFF
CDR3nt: TGTGCCAGCAGTGAACGGGGGGATGAGCAGTTCTTC

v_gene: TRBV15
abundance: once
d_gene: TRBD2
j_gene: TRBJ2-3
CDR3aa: CATSRDTSGGASTDTQYF
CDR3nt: TGTGCCACCAGCAGAGATACTAGCGGGGGGGCTAGCACAGATACGCAGTATTTT

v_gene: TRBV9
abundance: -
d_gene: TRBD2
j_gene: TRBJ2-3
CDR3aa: CASSALAGGMDTQYF
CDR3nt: TGTGCCAGCAGCGCCCTAGCGGGGGGGATGGATACGCAGTATTTT

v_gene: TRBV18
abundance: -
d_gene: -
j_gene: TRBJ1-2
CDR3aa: CASSPSKRGQLYGYTF
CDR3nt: TGTGCCAGCTCACCATCGAAAAGAGGACAGCTCTATGGCTACACCTTC

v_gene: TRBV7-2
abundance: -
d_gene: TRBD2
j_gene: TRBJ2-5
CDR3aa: CASSPQGLARGETQYF
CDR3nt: TGTGCCAGCAGCCCCCAGGGACTAGCCCGTGGAGAGACCCAGTACTTC

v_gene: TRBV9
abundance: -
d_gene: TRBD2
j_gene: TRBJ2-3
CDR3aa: CASSGRPSGSADTQYF
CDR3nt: TGTGCCAGCAGCGGCCGTCCTAGCGGGAGCGCAGATACGCAGTATTTT

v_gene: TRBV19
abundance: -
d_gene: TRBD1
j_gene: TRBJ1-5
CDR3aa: CASRLYPGQGAYSNQPQHF
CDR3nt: TGTGCCAGTCGACTATACCCGGGACAGGGGGCATATAGCAATCAGCCCCAGCATTTT

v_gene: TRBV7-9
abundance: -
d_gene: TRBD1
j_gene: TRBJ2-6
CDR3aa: CASKTGSGANVLTF
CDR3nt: TGTGCCAGCAAGACAGGGTCTGGGGCCAACGTCCTGACTTTC

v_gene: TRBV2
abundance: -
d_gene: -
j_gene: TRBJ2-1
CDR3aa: CASSDLAIEQFF
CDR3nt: TGTGCCAGCAGTGACCTAGCGATTGAGCAGTTCTTC

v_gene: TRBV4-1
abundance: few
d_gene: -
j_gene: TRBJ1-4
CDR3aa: CASRSIWARTNEKLFF
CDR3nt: TGCGCCAGCAGGTCAATTTGGGCGCGAACTAATGAAAAACTGTTTTTT

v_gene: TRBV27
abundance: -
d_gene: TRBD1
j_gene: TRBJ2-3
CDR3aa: CASSSGTGGVDTQYF
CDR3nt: TGTGCCAGCAGCTCAGGGACAGGGGGTGTTGATACGCAGTATTTT

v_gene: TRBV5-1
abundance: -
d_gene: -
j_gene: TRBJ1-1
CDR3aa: CASSLDSLNTEAFF
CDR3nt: TGCGCCAGCAGCCTGGACAGTTTGAACACTGAAGCTTTCTTT

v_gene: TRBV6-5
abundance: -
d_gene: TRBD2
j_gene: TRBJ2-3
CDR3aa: CASSYTSGGVIDTQYF
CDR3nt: TGTGCCAGCAGTTATACTAGCGGGGGAGTCATCGATACGCAGTATTTT

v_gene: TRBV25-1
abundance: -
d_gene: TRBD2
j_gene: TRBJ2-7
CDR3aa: CASSEGGSSYEQYF
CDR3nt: TGTGCCAGCAGTGAGGGGGGGAGCTCCTACGAGCAGTACTTC

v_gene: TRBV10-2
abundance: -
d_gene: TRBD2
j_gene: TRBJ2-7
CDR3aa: CASSEGGTSGRREQYF
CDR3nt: TGCGCCAGCAGTGAGGGGGGGACTAGCGGGAGGCGCGAGCAGTACTTC

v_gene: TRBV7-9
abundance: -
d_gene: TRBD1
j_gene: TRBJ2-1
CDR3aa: CASSSSGQGYNEQFF
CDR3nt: TGTGCCAGCAGCTCCTCGGGACAGGGCTACAATGAGCAGTTCTTC

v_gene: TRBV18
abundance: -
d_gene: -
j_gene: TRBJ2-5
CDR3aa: CASSRTEQETQYF
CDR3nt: TGTGCCAGCTCACGGACAGAACAAGAGACCCAGTACTTC

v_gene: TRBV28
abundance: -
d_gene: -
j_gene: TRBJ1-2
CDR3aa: CASSLWGGQGLGYTF
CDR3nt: TGTGCCAGCAGTTTATGGGGAGGGCAGGGGCTTGGCTACACCTTC

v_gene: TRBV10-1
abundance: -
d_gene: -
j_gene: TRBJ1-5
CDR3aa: CASGEQGCNQPQHF
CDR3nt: TGCGCCAGCGGGGAACAGGGATGCAATCAGCCCCAGCATTTT

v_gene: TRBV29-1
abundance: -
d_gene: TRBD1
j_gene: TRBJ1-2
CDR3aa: CSAGQGVGYGYTF
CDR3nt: TGCAGCGCCGGACAGGGGGTAGGCTATGGCTACACCTTC

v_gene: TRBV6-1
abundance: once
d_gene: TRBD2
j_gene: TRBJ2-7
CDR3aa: CASSGFPGGQYF
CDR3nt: TGTGCCAGCAGTGGGTTCCCGGGGGGGCAGTACTTC

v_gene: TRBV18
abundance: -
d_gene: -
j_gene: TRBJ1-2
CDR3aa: CASSPEDGYGYTF
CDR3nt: TGTGCCAGCTCTCCGGAAGACGGGTATGGCTACACCTTC